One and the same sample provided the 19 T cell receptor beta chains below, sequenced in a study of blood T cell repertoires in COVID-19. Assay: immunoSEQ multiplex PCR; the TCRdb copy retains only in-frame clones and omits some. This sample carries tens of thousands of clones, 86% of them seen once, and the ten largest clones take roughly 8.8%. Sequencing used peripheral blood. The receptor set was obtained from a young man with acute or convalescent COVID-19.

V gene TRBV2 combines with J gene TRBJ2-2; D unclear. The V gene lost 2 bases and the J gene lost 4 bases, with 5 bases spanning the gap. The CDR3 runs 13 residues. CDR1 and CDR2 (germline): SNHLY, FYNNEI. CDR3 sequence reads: CASSETVTGELFF. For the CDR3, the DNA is TGTGCCAGCAGTGAAACGGTCACCGGGGAGCTGTTTTTT.

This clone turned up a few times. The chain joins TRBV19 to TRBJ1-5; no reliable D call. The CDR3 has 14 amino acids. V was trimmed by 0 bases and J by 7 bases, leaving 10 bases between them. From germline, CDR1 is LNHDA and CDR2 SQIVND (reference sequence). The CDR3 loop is CASSIDLGFQPQHF. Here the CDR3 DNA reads TGTGCCAGTAGTATAGATCTCGGGTTCCAGCCCCAGCATTTT.

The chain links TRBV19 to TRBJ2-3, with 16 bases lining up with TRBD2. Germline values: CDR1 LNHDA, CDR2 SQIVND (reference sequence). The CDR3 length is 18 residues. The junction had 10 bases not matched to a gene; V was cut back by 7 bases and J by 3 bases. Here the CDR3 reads CASKDRSGLAGGTDTQYF. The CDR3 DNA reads TGTGCCAGTAAAGATCGATCGGGACTAGCGGGAGGGACAGATACGCAGTATTTT.

CDR3 region: CASSEGSYGYTF. The CDR3 bases are TGTGCCAGCAGTGAAGGGAGCTATGGCTACACCTTC. This chain uses TRBV6-1 with TRBJ1-2; D uncertain. The CDR3 runs 12 residues. The germline V and J ends were trimmed by 1 base and 4 bases, with 4 bases remaining between them. The germline V gene encodes CDR1 MNHNS and CDR2 SASEGT.

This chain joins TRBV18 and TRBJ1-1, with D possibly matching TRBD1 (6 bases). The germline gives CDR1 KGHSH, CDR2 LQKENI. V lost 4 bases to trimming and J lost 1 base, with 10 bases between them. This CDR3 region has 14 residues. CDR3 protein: CASSHGQQNTEAFF. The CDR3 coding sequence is TGTGCCAGCTCACACGGACAGCAGAACACTGAAGCTTTCTTT.

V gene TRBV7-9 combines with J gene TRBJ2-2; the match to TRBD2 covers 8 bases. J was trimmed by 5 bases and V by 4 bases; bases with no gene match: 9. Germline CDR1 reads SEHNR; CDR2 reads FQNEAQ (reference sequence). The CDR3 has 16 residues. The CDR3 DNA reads TGTGCCAGCAGCTCCGACTACGGGGGGGATACCGGGGAGCTGTTTTTT. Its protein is CASSSDYGGDTGELFF.

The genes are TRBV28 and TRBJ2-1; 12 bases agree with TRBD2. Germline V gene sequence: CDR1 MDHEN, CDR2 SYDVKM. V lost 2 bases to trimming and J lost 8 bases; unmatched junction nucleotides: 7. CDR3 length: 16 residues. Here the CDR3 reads CASSLEGTSGRYEQFF. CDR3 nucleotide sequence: TGTGCCAGCAGTTTAGAAGGTACTAGCGGGAGGTATGAGCAGTTCTTC.

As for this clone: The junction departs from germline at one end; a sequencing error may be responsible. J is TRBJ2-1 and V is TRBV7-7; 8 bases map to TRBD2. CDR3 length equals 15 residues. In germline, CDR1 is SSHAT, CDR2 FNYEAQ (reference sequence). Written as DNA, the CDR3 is TGTGCTAGCAGCTTATCGGTTTCAGCGGGAGAGGTCCCGTTCTTC. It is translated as CASSLSVSAGEVPFF. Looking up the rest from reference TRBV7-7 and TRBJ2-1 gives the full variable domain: GAGVSQSPRYKVTKRGQDVTLRCDPISSHATLYWYQQALGQGPEFLTYFNYEAQPDKSGLPSDRFSAERPEGSISTLTIQRTEQRDSAMYRCASSLSVSAGEVPFFGPGTRLTVL.

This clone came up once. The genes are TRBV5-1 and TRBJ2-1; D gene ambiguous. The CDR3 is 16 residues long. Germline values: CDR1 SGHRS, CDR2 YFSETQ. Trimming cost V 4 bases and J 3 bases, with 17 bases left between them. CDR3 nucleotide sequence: TGCGCCAGCAGCCCCACCCCTAGTGGTGACTACAATGAGCAGTTCTTC. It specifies CASSPTPSGDYNEQFF.

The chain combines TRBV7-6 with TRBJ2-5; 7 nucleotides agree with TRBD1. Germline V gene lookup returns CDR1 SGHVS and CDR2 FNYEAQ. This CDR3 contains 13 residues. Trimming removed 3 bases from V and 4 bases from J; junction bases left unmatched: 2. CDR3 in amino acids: CASSFRTGETQYF. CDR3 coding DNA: TGTGCCAGCAGCTTCCGGACAGGAGAGACCCAGTACTTC.

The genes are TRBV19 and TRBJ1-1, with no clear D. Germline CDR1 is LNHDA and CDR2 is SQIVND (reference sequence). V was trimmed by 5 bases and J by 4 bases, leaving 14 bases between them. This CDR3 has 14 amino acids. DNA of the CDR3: TGTGCCAGTAGTCGTACGGCGGCCAGCACTGAAGCTTTCTTT. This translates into CASSRTAASTEAFF.

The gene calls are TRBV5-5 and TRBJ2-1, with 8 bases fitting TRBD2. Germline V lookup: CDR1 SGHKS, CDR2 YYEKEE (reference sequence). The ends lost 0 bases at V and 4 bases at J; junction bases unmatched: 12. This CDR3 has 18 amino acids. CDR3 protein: CASSLVLSAGGFYNEQFF. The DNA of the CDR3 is TGTGCCAGCAGCTTGGTACTCTCCGCGGGAGGATTTTACAATGAGCAGTTCTTC.

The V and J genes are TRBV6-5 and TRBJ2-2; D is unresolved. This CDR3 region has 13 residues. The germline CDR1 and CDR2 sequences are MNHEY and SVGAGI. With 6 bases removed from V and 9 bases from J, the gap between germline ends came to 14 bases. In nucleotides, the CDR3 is TGTGCCAGCAGACAGAGAGCCGACCGGGAGCTGTTTTTT. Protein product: CASRQRADRELFF.

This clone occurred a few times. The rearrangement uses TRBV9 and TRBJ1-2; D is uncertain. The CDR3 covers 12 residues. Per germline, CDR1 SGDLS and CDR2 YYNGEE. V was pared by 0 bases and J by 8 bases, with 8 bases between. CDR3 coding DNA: TGTGCCAGCAGCGTAGGCGCGGAGGGCTACACCTTC. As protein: CASSVGAEGYTF.

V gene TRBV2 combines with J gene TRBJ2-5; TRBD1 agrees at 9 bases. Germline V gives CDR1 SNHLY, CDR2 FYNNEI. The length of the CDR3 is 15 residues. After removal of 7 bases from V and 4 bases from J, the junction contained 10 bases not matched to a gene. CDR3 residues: CASNTLGQGAETQYF. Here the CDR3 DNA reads TGTGCCAGCAACACTTTGGGACAGGGAGCAGAGACCCAGTACTTC.

This CDR3 is CASSGDSKKETQYF. CDR3 DNA sequence: TGTGCCAGCAGTGGGGACAGCAAAAAGGAGACCCAGTACTTC. V and J are TRBV14 and TRBJ2-5, with 7 bases matching TRBD1. This CDR3 contains 14 residues. Germline CDR1 and CDR2: SGHDN and FVKESK. V shed 6 bases, J shed 5 bases, and the junction held 9 bases outside the gene matches.

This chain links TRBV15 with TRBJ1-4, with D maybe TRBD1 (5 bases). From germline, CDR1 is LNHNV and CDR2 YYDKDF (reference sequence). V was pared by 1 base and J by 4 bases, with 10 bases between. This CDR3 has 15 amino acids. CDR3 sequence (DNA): TGTGCCACCAGCAGAGTGGACAAATATAATGAAAAACTGTTTTTT. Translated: CATSRVDKYNEKLFF.

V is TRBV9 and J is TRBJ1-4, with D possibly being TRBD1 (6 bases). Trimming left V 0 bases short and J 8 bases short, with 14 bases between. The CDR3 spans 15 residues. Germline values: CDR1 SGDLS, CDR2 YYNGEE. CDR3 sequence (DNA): TGTGCCAGCAGCGTAGGAGAGGGGGTGAGCGAAAAACTGTTTTTT. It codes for CASSVGEGVSEKLFF.

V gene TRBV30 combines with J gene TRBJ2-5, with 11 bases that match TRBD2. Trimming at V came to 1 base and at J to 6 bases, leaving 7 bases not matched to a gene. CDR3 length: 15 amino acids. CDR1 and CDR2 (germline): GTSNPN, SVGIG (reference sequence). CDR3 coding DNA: TGTGCCTGGAGTGGGTCTAGCGGGAGGTTGAAGACCCAGTACTTC. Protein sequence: CAWSGSSGRLKTQYF.